These 26 T cell receptor beta chains were sequenced from one sample in a study of T cells in Graves' hyperthyroidism and ophthalmopathy (dated by TCRdb to the late 2010s). Libraries were made using multiplex PCR. The instrument was an Illumina HiSeq 2000. TCR beta CDR3 regions were amplified from RNA transcripts. The first round of RT-PCR for the TCR CDR3 was performed with the HTBI primer set and the Qiagen OneStep RT-PCR kit. TCRdb reworked the public reads: Q25 trimming with fastp, MiXCR clone assembly, productive beta chains retained. All rows with the same CDR3 protein become a single entry with the most common DNA and genes. Counted in this sample were under 450,000 distinct CDR3 sequences; 15% to 20% of them appeared once. Around a third of the sample is held by the ten biggest clonotypes. Material for sequencing was blood. These receptor sequences come from a woman aged 25 to 39 with Graves' hyperthyroidism that later progressed to Graves' ophthalmopathy.

The chain links TRBV7-2 to TRBJ1-1; D unclear. The germline CDR1 and CDR2 sequences are SGHTA and FQGNSA. CDR3 size: 13 residues. Trimming removed 3 bases from V and 4 bases from J, with 9 bases in between. The CDR3 region is CASSFTLVTEAFF. CDR3 in DNA: TGTGCCAGCAGCTTTACGTTGGTCACTGAAGCTTTCTTT.

In its sample, this clonotype was seen many times. The chain couples TRBV27 to TRBJ2-1; possible D gene TRBD2, 6 bases. The CDR3 is 16 amino acids. V lost 4 bases and J lost 0, with 13 bases in between. In germline, CDR1 is MNHEY, CDR2 SMNVEV (reference sequence). The CDR3 protein is CASSSRDSSSYNEQFF. The CDR3, as DNA: TGTGCCAGCAGTTCCCGGGACTCCAGCTCCTACAATGAGCAGTTCTTC.

Of note for this clonotype: One end of the junction fails to match germline, which may point to a read error. V and J are TRBV28 and TRBJ2-1, with 13 bases aligning to TRBD2. This CDR3 has 18 residues. Germline-derived CDR1 and CDR2 are MDHEN and SYDVKM. The CDR3 loop is CASSFGRLAGGSHNEQFF. CDR3 sequence (DNA): TGTGCCAGCAGTTTCGGTCGACTAGCGGGAGGCTCCCACAATGAGCAGTTCTTC. Full variable domain (rest looked up from reference TRBV28 and TRBJ2-1): DVKVTQSSRYLVKRTGEKVFLECVQDMDHENMFWYRQDPGLGLRLIYFSYDVKMKEKGDIPEGYSVSREKKERFSLILESASTNQTSMYLCASSFGRLAGGSHNEQFFGPGTRLTVL.

The rearrangement links TRBV29-1 to TRBJ1-2; no clear D. The CDR3 runs to 14 residues. The ends were cut back, 3 bases at V and 2 bases at J, with 13 bases in the middle. Germline-derived CDR1 and CDR2 are SQVTM and ANQGSEA. CDR3 bases: TGCAGCGTTGAGGCAGTAACAGCGAACTATGGCTACACCTTC. Translated: CSVEAVTANYGYTF.

The chain joins TRBV3-1 to TRBJ2-7; D remains unclear. This CDR3 spans 12 amino acids. V was shortened by 2 bases and J by 0 bases, with 2 bases between the two germline ends. Germline V lookup: CDR1 LGHDT, CDR2 YNNKEL (reference sequence). CDR3 sequence (DNA): TGTGCCAGCAGCCAAACCTCCTACGAGCAGTACTTC. It codes for CASSQTSYEQYF.

The table lists this clonotype with many counts. The CDR3 region is CASTRTGAVQKAFF. The DNA for the CDR3 is TGTGCCAGCACCCGTACAGGGGCGGTACAGAAAGCTTTCTTT. This rearrangement joins TRBV7-9 to TRBJ1-1; 7 nucleotides line up with TRBD1. V lost 7 bases, J lost 9 bases, and 14 bases stayed unmatched. Germline V CDR1 and CDR2: SEHNR, FQNEAQ (reference sequence). This CDR3 is 14 amino acids long.

The genes are TRBV14 and TRBJ1-1; 8 positions match TRBD1. Germline values: CDR1 SGHDN, CDR2 FVKESK. CDR3 length: 13 residues. The J segment lost 10 bases and the V segment lost 6 bases, leaving 10 bases of the junction unmatched. CDR3 amino acids: CASSPGQGPIAFF. CDR3 DNA sequence: TGTGCCAGCAGTCCAGGACAGGGTCCTATAGCTTTCTTT.

This clonotype came up many times. V and J are TRBV4-1 and TRBJ1-1; D ambiguous. Trimming left V 2 bases short and J 1 base short, with 8 bases between. The CDR3 covers 14 residues. Germline V gene lookup returns CDR1 MGHRA and CDR2 YSYEKL. CDR3 amino acids: CASSQFGPNTEAFF. The CDR3 DNA follows: TGCGCCAGCAGCCAATTCGGACCGAACACTGAAGCTTTCTTT.

This clonotype was detected many times. The chain links TRBV19 to TRBJ1-6; D may be TRBD1 (6 bases). Between the trimmed V and J ends, which lost 9 bases and 6 bases, there was a span of 18 bases. The CDR3 spans 15 residues. Germline CDR1 is LNHDA and CDR2 is SQIVND (reference sequence). CDR3 protein: CASARWEGGNSPLHF. As DNA, the CDR3 is TGTGCCAGCGCCCGGTGGGAAGGGGGTAATTCACCCCTCCACTTT.

The rearrangement uses TRBV28 and TRBJ2-1; 9 nucleotides match TRBD1. The CDR3 sequence is 14 residues long. Germline V CDR1 and CDR2: MDHEN, SYDVKM. The junction had 6 bases not matched to a gene; V was cut back by 5 bases and J by 7 bases. The chain's CDR3 is CASSTPGQGNEQFF. CDR3 coding DNA: TGTGCCAGCAGTACCCCGGGACAGGGTAATGAGCAGTTCTTC.

The chain recombines TRBV5-5 with TRBJ1-5; no definite D call. CDR3 length equals 16 residues. With 2 bases removed from V and 0 bases from J, the gap between germline ends came to 12 bases. From germline, CDR1 is SGHKS and CDR2 YYEKEE (reference sequence). In nucleotides, the CDR3 is TGTGCCAGCAGCTTTGCACCTCTCTATAGCAATCAGCCCCAGCATTTT. This gives the protein CASSFAPLYSNQPQHF.

This clonotype has ten or more counts. The J gene is TRBJ1-2, the V gene TRBV28; the match to TRBD1 covers 10 bases. This CDR3 has 15 amino acids. CDR1 MDHEN and CDR2 SYDVKM come from the germline V gene. The J segment lost 6 bases and the V segment lost 8 bases, leaving 12 bases of the junction unmatched. CDR3: CASGRQGAPSNGYTF. CDR3 in DNA: TGTGCCAGCGGGCGACAGGGGGCGCCCAGCAATGGCTACACCTTC.

This clonotype was seen a handful of times. The chain is built from TRBV3-1 and TRBJ2-1; maybe TRBD2 (5 bases). V lost 0 bases and J lost 2, with 11 bases in between. The CDR3 runs 16 residues. CDR1 and CDR2 (germline): LGHDT, YNNKEL (reference sequence). The CDR3 nucleotides read TGTGCCAGCAGCCAAGATTGGCCTAGCCCCTACAATGAGCAGTTCTTC. Translating gives CASSQDWPSPYNEQFF.

The table lists this clonotype with many counts. Its ends do not fully match the called genes, so a read error is possible. The rearrangement links TRBV3-1 to TRBJ1-1; D ambiguous. The CDR3 is 12 residues long. Per the germline V gene, CDR1 is LGHDT and CDR2 is YNNKEL (reference sequence). The CDR3 protein is CASSHGRTEVFF. The CDR3 coding sequence is TGTGCCAGCAGCCACGGCCGGACTGAAGTTTTCTTT.

This clonotype showed up many times. V usage is TRBV20-1 and J usage is TRBJ2-7, with 14 bases aligning to TRBD2. V lost 4 bases and J lost 5; bases outside the gene matches: 16. Per germline, CDR1 DFQATT and CDR2 SNEGSKA (reference sequence). The CDR3 consists of 18 residues. The CDR3 DNA sequence: TGCAGTGCTACACCAAGATCGGGACTAGCGGGAGTCTACCACGAGCAGTACTTC. As protein: CSATPRSGLAGVYHEQYF.

The sample holds a few counts of this clonotype. A much larger clone sits a single nucleotide away, making a read error possible. The J gene is TRBJ1-3, the V gene TRBV3-1; no definite D call. From germline, CDR1 is LGHDT and CDR2 YNNKEL (reference sequence). This CDR3 is built from 16 residues. The CDR3 is CASSQDSGISGYTIYF. Written as DNA, the CDR3 is TGTGCCAGCAGCCAAGATAGTGGTATCTCTGGATACACCATATATTTT.

This clonotype was seen repeatedly, ten times or more. The J gene is TRBJ1-4, the V gene TRBV20-1; 8 nucleotides match TRBD1. The CDR3 length is 14 residues. With V trimmed by 3 bases and J by 3 bases, 3 bases remained unmatched. Looked up from germline, CDR1 is DFQATT and CDR2 is SNEGSKA (reference sequence). CDR3 loop: CSASPDRANEKLFF. CDR3 DNA: TGCAGTGCTAGCCCGGACAGGGCTAATGAAAAACTGTTTTTT.

The V call is TRBV6-1, the J call TRBJ1-1, with 8 bases that match TRBD1. The CDR3 spans 14 residues. CDR1 MNHNS and CDR2 SASEGT come from the germline V gene. The V gene end was trimmed by 7 bases and the J gene end by 7 bases; junction bases not matched to a gene: 11. The CDR3 DNA reads TGTGCCAGCACGAGAGACAGGGGAGGGGGTGAAGCTTTCTTT. The encoded protein is CASTRDRGGGEAFF.

This clonotype was picked up many times. The gene calls are TRBV20-1 and TRBJ2-3; no firm D call. CDR3 length: 16 amino acids. CDR1 DFQATT and CDR2 SNEGSKA come from the germline V gene (reference sequence). Deletions cut 3 bases from V and 2 bases from J, with 18 bases between. CDR3 nucleotide sequence: TGCAGTGCTAGTCTTATCCTATCAGCCCTCACAGATACGCAGTATTTT. It specifies CSASLILSALTDTQYF.

This clonotype was counted many times. This sequence joins TRBV5-1 and TRBJ1-2; D is uncertain. Trimming left V 3 bases short and J 6 bases short, with 21 bases between. Per germline, CDR1 SGHRS and CDR2 YFSETQ. CDR3 length: 16 residues. The CDR3 nucleotides read TGCGCCAGCAGCTCATTTCCATCTCCCGATGACAATGGCTACACCTTC. This encodes CASSSFPSPDDNGYTF. Full variable domain (remainder filled in from reference TRBV5-1 and TRBJ1-2): KAGVTQTPRYLIKTRGQQVTLSCSPISGHRSVSWYQQTPGQGLQFLFEYFSETQRNKGNFPGRFSGRQFSNSRSEMNVSTLELGDSALYLCASSSFPSPDDNGYTFGSGTRLTVV.

J is TRBJ1-4 and V is TRBV20-1, with D unresolved. Trimming stripped 0 bases from V and 5 bases from J, with 16 bases between. The germline CDR1 and CDR2 sequences are DFQATT and SNEGSKA (reference sequence). The length of the CDR3 is 16 residues. In DNA, the CDR3 is TGCAGTGCTAGAGATCTAGGTGCCGTGGGGAATGAAAAACTGTTTTTT. Translation: CSARDLGAVGNEKLFF.

The chain joins TRBV10-3 to TRBJ2-7, with 7 positions matching TRBD2. Per germline, CDR1 ENHRY and CDR2 SYGVKD. J lost 0 bases, V lost 8 bases, and 4 bases had no gene match. CDR3 length equals 13 residues. The chain's CDR3 is CAIGGDSSYEQYF. CDR3 in DNA: TGTGCCATCGGGGGGGATTCCTCCTACGAGCAGTACTTC.

The chain links TRBV12-3 or TRBV12-4 to TRBJ2-5; no firm D call. V was clipped by 7 bases and J by 1 base, with 13 bases between them. This CDR3 is built from 14 residues. The CDR3 loop reads CASKPDRLQETQYF. CDR3 bases: TGTGCCAGCAAGCCCGACCGGCTCCAAGAGACCCAGTACTTC.

This clonotype was observed at least ten times. CDR3: CASRSLGGGEETQYF. The DNA for the CDR3 is TGTGCCAGCAGAAGCTTAGGCGGGGGGGAAGAGACCCAGTACTTC. The chain combines TRBV2 with TRBJ2-5, with 9 bases fitting TRBD2. CDR1 is SNHLY, CDR2 FYNNEI, per germline. The CDR3 spans 15 residues. J lost 3 bases, V lost 6 bases, and 8 bases had no gene match.

The gene calls are TRBV15 and TRBJ1-5; 8 bases are a match to TRBD1. Germline lookup yields CDR1 LNHNV and CDR2 YYDKDF (reference sequence). V lost 3 bases and J lost 3; bases outside the gene matches: 10. The CDR3 runs 17 residues. The CDR3 DNA follows: TGTGCCACCAGCAGGGGCAGGGGGCGGGTTAACAATCAGCCCCAGCATTTT. Amino acid sequence: CATSRGRGRVNNQPQHF.

V and J are TRBV12-3 or TRBV12-4 and TRBJ2-7; D is ambiguous. The CDR3 loop spans 12 amino acids. V gave up 5 bases and J gave up 3 bases, with 8 bases separating them. CDR3 sequence: CASSIGNYEQYF. Written as DNA, the CDR3 is TGTGCCAGCAGTATCGGTAACTACGAGCAGTACTTC.